This T cell receptor (beta chain) is from a study of blood T cell repertoires in COVID-19. In the study's own analysis: From reference gene primer amplification, estimates of nucleated cell counts were derived. Measured with immunoSEQ multiplex PCR; TCRdb has only the in-frame clones, and not every one. V, J and clone size reflect that table, while D and trimming were determined from the DNA. The data contain roughly 260,000 clones, around 87% of them seen just once; the ten biggest clones take up approximately 2.2%. V lost 3 bases to trimming and J lost 3 bases; unmatched junction nucleotides: 3. Germline CDR1 is MDHEN and CDR2 is SYDVKM. The CDR3 has 15 residues.

The sequence was collected from a woman in her forties or fifties with acute or convalescent COVID-19. Input material: peripheral blood. The chain combines TRBV28 with TRBJ1-3, with 9 bases aligning to TRBD1. CDR3 sequence reads: CASSLGTGYGNTIYF. CDR3 nucleotides: TGTGCCAGCAGTTTGGGGACAGGGTATGGAAACACCATATATTTT.